Below, 6 T cell receptor beta chains from the same sample are listed, as sequenced in a study of early T cells in non-severe SARS-CoV-2 infection. TCRdb itself ran the 5' RACE reads through MiXCR, one entry per CDR3 protein. This sample carries more than 80,000 distinct CDR3 sequences, roughly an eighth of them seen once, and the ten largest clones take roughly 1.4%. Specimen: whole blood. The receptors originated from an adult who was a healthcare worker with PCR-confirmed SARS-CoV-2 infection or an uninfected control (not recorded which).

On this clonotype: A much larger clone differs by one base, so this may be a read error. The chain carries TRBV2 and TRBJ2-7; 10 nucleotides align to TRBD1. J was trimmed by 8 bases and V by 3 bases; bases with no gene match: 13. This CDR3 contains 16 residues. Germline V gene lookup returns CDR1 SNHLY and CDR2 FYNNEI. CDR3 coding DNA: TGTGCCAGCAGTGAGCCATGGGGACAGGGGAGGAACCAGCAGTACTTC. Protein: CASSEPWGQGRNQQYF.

This clonotype came up once. A read error is possible here, since a much larger clone lies one base away. The chain is built from TRBV14 and TRBJ2-1; 7 bases fit TRBD1. The CDR3 spans 20 residues. J was trimmed by 1 base and V by 4 bases; bases with no gene match: 19. Germline-derived CDR1 and CDR2 are SGHDN and FVKESK. The CDR3 DNA is TGTGCCAGCAGCCCTATGACAGGGAGTCACCAGACGAAATCCTACAATGAGCAGTTCTTC. It specifies CASSPMTGSHQTKSYNEQFF.

This clonotype showed up just a few times. This is likely a read error, given that the CDR3 carries no conserved phenylalanine or tryptophan at its end. Because the CDR3's place on the DNA is in doubt, the DNA is left out and the CDR3 is given as listed by TCRdb. The V gene is TRBV30, the J gene TRBJ2-3; TRBD2, the table's D call, lacks a check against the DNA. Inclusive of both ends, the CDR3 amounts to 10 amino acids. The germline V gene has CDR1 GTSNPN and CDR2 SVGIG (reference sequence). The chain's CDR3 is CAWSSSGTRG.

The rearrangement joins TRBV7-2 to TRBJ1-3, with 7 bases identical to TRBD1. V lost 1 base to trimming and J lost 6 bases; unmatched junction nucleotides: 9. The V gene's germline CDR1 is SGHTA and CDR2 FQGNSA. The length of the CDR3 is 16 residues. In DNA form, the CDR3 reads TGTGCCAGCAGCTTAGTTGGAGGGGGCACGGAAAACACCATATATTTT. Protein product: CASSLVGGGTENTIYF.

The sample holds many counts of this clonotype. The chain is built from TRBV27 and TRBJ2-2; 7 nucleotides line up with TRBD1. The CDR3 covers 15 residues. Looked up from germline, CDR1 is MNHEY and CDR2 is SMNVEV (reference sequence). V dropped 6 bases and J dropped 1; count of bases not matched to a gene: 5. CDR3 coding DNA: TGTGCCAGCAGGAGGGGACAGCGGAACACCGGGGAGCTGTTTTTT. Protein product: CASRRGQRNTGELFF.

This clonotype was observed a few times. This sequence joins TRBV5-4 and TRBJ2-1; D not resolved. This CDR3 has 15 residues. V dropped 5 bases and J dropped 0 bases, with 12 bases sitting between them. Germline CDR1 and CDR2: SGHNT and YYREEE (reference sequence). In DNA, the CDR3 is TGTGCCAGCAGTTCGGACCGACGCTCCTACAATGAGCAGTTCTTC. Residues: CASSSDRRSYNEQFF.